The next 24 T cell receptor beta chains were all read from a single sample in a study of T cells in Graves' hyperthyroidism and ophthalmopathy. It was RNA transcripts that yielded the amplified TCR beta CDR3 regions. HTBI primers drove first-round RT-PCR of the TCR CDR3. Using its own MiXCR run on the multiplex PCR reads, TCRdb lists one record per CDR3 protein. The sample includes a few hundred thousand distinct CDR3 sequences, about 43% seen only once; the top ten take roughly 8.2%. The sample comprised peripheral blood or thyroid tissue (not recorded which). Receptors were obtained from a woman aged 18-29 years with Graves' hyperthyroidism.

This clonotype was picked up many times. This rearrangement joins TRBV20-1 to TRBJ1-2, with unresolved D. Per the germline V gene, CDR1 is DFQATT and CDR2 is SNEGSKA (reference sequence). This CDR3 has 14 amino acids. The ends were cut back, 3 bases at V and 1 base at J, with 12 bases in the middle. CDR3 sequence: CSARQTIINYGYTF. In DNA form, the CDR3 reads TGCAGTGCTAGGCAGACCATTATTAACTATGGCTACACCTTC.

The rearrangement joins TRBV7-9 to TRBJ1-4, with D tentatively TRBD1 (6 bases). This CDR3 is 14 amino acids long. V lost 2 bases and J lost 6, with 10 bases in between. CDR1 and CDR2 (germline): SEHNR, FQNEAQ (reference sequence). CDR3 coding DNA: TGTGCCAGCAGCTTACGTAGGACAGATGAAAAACTGTTTTTT. Its translation: CASSLRRTDEKLFF. The full variable domain, its missing parts supplied by reference TRBV7-9 and TRBJ1-4, is DTGVSQNPRHKITKRGQNVTFRCDPISEHNRLYWYRQTLGQGPEFLTYFQNEAQLEKSRLLSDRFSAERPKGSFSTLEIQRTEQGDSAMYLCASSLRRTDEKLFFGSGTQLSVL.

This sequence joins TRBV6-5 and TRBJ2-3, with D possibly matching TRBD1 (6 bases). Looked up from germline, CDR1 is MNHEY and CDR2 is SVGAGI. The CDR3 runs to 15 residues. The V and J ends lost 2 bases and 3 bases respectively, with 12 bases between them. CDR3 region: CASSYRGKSTDTQYF. The DNA of the CDR3 is TGTGCCAGCAGTTACAGGGGGAAATCGACAGATACGCAGTATTTT.

V usage is TRBV7-4 and J usage is TRBJ2-5; D perhaps matches TRBD2 (6 bases). Germline CDR1 and CDR2: SGHVT and SQSDAQ. Trimming stripped 5 bases from V and 5 bases from J, with 12 bases between. The CDR3 extends over 13 amino acids. CDR3 region: CASSLMAGETQYF. The CDR3 nucleotides read TGTGCCAGCAGCCTCATGGCGGGGGAGACCCAGTACTTC. Supplemented by reference TRBV7-4 and TRBJ2-5, the full variable domain reads GAGVSQSPRYKVAKRGRDVALRCDSISGHVTLYWYRQTLGQGSEVLTYSQSDAQRDKSGRPSGRFSAERPERSVSTLKIQRTEQGDSAVYLCASSLMAGETQYFGPGTRLLVL.

In its sample, this clonotype was seen a few times. The chain employs TRBV7-2 and TRBJ1-2, with D maybe TRBD1 (5 bases). In germline, CDR1 is SGHTA, CDR2 FQGNSA. The CDR3 contains 13 residues. V lost 6 bases and J lost 1, with 9 bases in between. CDR3: CASSWDFNYGYTF. As DNA, the CDR3 is TGTGCCAGCAGTTGGGACTTTAACTATGGCTACACCTTC.

About this clonotype itself: The junction shows a germline mismatch at one end, possibly a read error. This chain links TRBV7-7 with TRBJ2-3, with TRBD2 matching 7 bases. The germline V gene encodes CDR1 SSHAT and CDR2 FNYEAQ (reference sequence). The CDR3 covers 15 residues. CDR3 bases: TGTGCTAGCAGCTTCGGACTAGGCGCGGGGGATACGCAGTATTTT. This encodes CASSFGLGAGDTQYF.

As regards this clonotype: A single base separates this from a much larger clone, so it may be a read error. The rearrangement joins TRBV7-9 to TRBJ2-7; 9 bases align to TRBD2. This CDR3 is 15 amino acids long. The germline V gene encodes CDR1 SEHNR and CDR2 FQNEAQ (reference sequence). CDR3 nucleotides: TGTGCCAGCAGCCGACTAGCGGAGAGCTCCTACGAGCAGCACTTC. Amino acid sequence: CASSRLAESSYEQHF.

This clonotype was counted only a few times. The rearrangement links TRBV6-5 to TRBJ1-4; possibly TRBD1 for D (5 bases). CDR1 and CDR2 from the germline V gene are MNHEY and SVGAGI. The CDR3 contains 13 residues. With 2 bases removed from V and 8 bases from J, the gap between germline ends came to 9 bases. In DNA form, the CDR3 reads TGTGCCAGCAGTTACATCGGGGGGGAAAAACTGTTTTTT. Its translation: CASSYIGGEKLFF.

The genes are TRBV19 and TRBJ1-1; TRBD1 might be the D (5 bases). Trimming left V 2 bases short and J 1 base short, with 8 bases between. The germline V gene has CDR1 LNHDA and CDR2 SQIVND (reference sequence). This CDR3 is 14 amino acids long. As DNA, the CDR3 is TGTGCCAGTAGTATACGACAGCCGAACACTGAAGCTTTCTTT. Protein product: CASSIRQPNTEAFF.

This clonotype appeared a few times. The chain carries TRBV19 and TRBJ1-6, with D perhaps TRBD1 (5 bases). Trimming cost V 11 bases and J 6 bases, with 20 bases left between them. CDR3 length: 15 residues. Germline V gene lookup returns CDR1 LNHDA and CDR2 SQIVND (reference sequence). The CDR3 here is CAWSDWGPGNSPLHF. In DNA form, the CDR3 reads TGTGCCTGGAGTGATTGGGGACCTGGTAATTCACCCCTCCACTTT.

This sequence joins TRBV7-9 and TRBJ1-4; D gene unclear. This CDR3 is 14 amino acids long. V was pared by 1 base and J by 3 bases, with 6 bases between. Germline V gene lookup returns CDR1 SEHNR and CDR2 FQNEAQ (reference sequence). CDR3 in amino acids: CASSLVESNEKLFF. The CDR3 DNA sequence: TGTGCCAGCAGCTTAGTGGAATCTAATGAAAAACTGTTTTTT.

With regard to this clonotype: A much more abundant neighbour one base away suggests this may be a read error. This sequence joins TRBV7-8 and TRBJ2-5, with D maybe TRBD1 (5 bases). This CDR3 comprises 16 residues. The germline V and J ends were trimmed by 5 bases and 3 bases, with 19 bases remaining between them. Germline values: CDR1 SGHVS, CDR2 FQNEAQ. CDR3 in amino acids: CASSVHYRYGKETQYF. The CDR3 region has the DNA TGTGCCAGCAGCGTACACTACAGGTATGGAAAAGAGACCCAGTACTTC.

The chain has TRBV2 and TRBJ2-7; TRBD2 matches 9 bases. This CDR3 spans 14 amino acids. Germline V gene lookup returns CDR1 SNHLY and CDR2 FYNNEI. V lost 8 bases and J lost 3; bases outside the gene matches: 8. The CDR3 loop reads CASGMLAGFYEQYF. As DNA, the CDR3 is TGTGCCAGCGGGATGCTAGCGGGGTTCTACGAGCAGTACTTC. Full variable domain (missing parts from reference TRBV2 and TRBJ2-7): EPEVTQTPSHQVTQMGQEVILRCVPISNHLYFYWYRQILGQKVEFLVSFYNNEISEKSEIFDDQFSVERPDGSNFTLKIRSTKLEDSAMYFCASGMLAGFYEQYFGPGTRLTVT.

Only a few counts were recorded for this clonotype. The DNA of the CDR3 is TGTGCCACCAGTGCCTCGACTAGCGGGAGTTCCTACGAGCAGTACTTC. This encodes CATSASTSGSSYEQYF. The chain links TRBV24-1 to TRBJ2-7, with 12 bases aligning to TRBD2. Trimming took 5 bases from V and 1 from J; bases not matched to a gene: 5. Looked up from germline, CDR1 is KGHDR and CDR2 is SFDVKD. The CDR3 has 16 amino acids.

This clonotype was seen a handful of times. The V gene is TRBV25-1, the J gene TRBJ1-2; a weak D match, TRBD1 (5 bases). The CDR3 has 15 amino acids. The V gene lost 4 bases and the J gene lost 4 bases, with 16 bases spanning the gap. The germline gives CDR1 MGHDK, CDR2 SYGVNS. CDR3 sequence: CASSAADSATYGYTF. As DNA, the CDR3 is TGTGCCAGCAGTGCAGCCGACAGCGCGACCTATGGCTACACCTTC.

V usage is TRBV7-2 and J usage is TRBJ2-5; D is uncertain. Germline V gene lookup returns CDR1 SGHTA and CDR2 FQGNSA. Trimming removed 5 bases from V and 10 bases from J, with 11 bases in between. CDR3 length: 11 residues. The CDR3 protein is CASSLAVHQYF. The CDR3 region has the DNA TGTGCCAGCAGCCTTGCAGTGCACCAGTACTTC.

The chain couples TRBV7-8 to TRBJ2-5; D unresolved. This CDR3 has 15 residues. V gave up 5 bases and J gave up 0 bases, with 13 bases separating them. Germline CDR1 reads SGHVS; CDR2 reads FQNEAQ. CDR3 bases: TGTGCCAGCAGCCGTGTAGCAGGCGACCAAGAGACCCAGTACTTC. This translates into CASSRVAGDQETQYF.

Concerning this clonotype: A single base separates this from a much larger clone, so it may be a read error. The gene calls are TRBV7-6 and TRBJ1-4, with TRBD1 identical over 10 bases. In germline, CDR1 is SGHVS, CDR2 FNYEAQ. The CDR3 is 14 amino acids. Trimming took 7 bases from V and 7 from J; bases not matched to a gene: 6. CDR3 bases: TGTGCCAGCAACTCGGACAGGGGGGCTGAAAAACTGTTTTTT. Translating gives CASNSDRGAEKLFF. The full variable domain, rest sourced from reference TRBV7-6 and TRBJ1-4, is GAGVSQSPRYKVTKRGQDVALRCDPISGHVSLYWYRQALGQGPEFLTYFNYEAQQDKSGLPNDRFSAERPEGSISTLTIQRTEQRDSAMYRCASNSDRGAEKLFFGSGTQLSVL.

The V and J genes are TRBV9 and TRBJ2-5; 8 nucleotides agree with TRBD1. After removal of 4 bases from V and 1 base from J, the junction contained 6 bases not matched to a gene. There are 15 residues in the CDR3. Germline CDR1 SGDLS, CDR2 YYNGEE. Here the CDR3 DNA reads TGTGCCAGCAGCCAATTCGACAGGGGCCAAGAGACCCAGTACTTC. Amino acids: CASSQFDRGQETQYF. The full variable domain, in which reference TRBV9 and TRBJ2-5 provide the parts outside the CDR3, is DSGVTQTPKHLITATGQRVTLRCSPRSGDLSVYWYQQSLDQGLQFLIQYYNGEERAKGNILERFSAQQFPDLHSELNLSSLELGDSALYFCASSQFDRGQETQYFGPGTRLLVL.

Of note for this clonotype: A much larger clone differs by one base, so this may be a read error. V is TRBV2 and J is TRBJ1-5; tentatively, D is TRBD1 (6 bases). The germline V and J ends were trimmed by 4 bases and 11 bases, with 15 bases remaining between them. There are 13 residues in the CDR3. Germline CDR1 and CDR2: SNHLY and FYNNEI. The CDR3 reads CASSGQGRQSQHF. DNA for the CDR3: TGTGCCAGCAGTGGTCAGGGGCGACAGTCCCAGCATTTT. The entire variable domain, with the rest obtained from reference TRBV2 and TRBJ1-5, is as follows: EPEVTQTPSHQVTQMGQEVILRCVPISNHLYFYWYRQILGQKVEFLVSFYNNEISEKSEIFDDQFSVERPDGSNFTLKIRSTKLEDSAMYFCASSGQGRQSQHFGDGTRLSIL.

This clonotype was observed a few times. The chain uses TRBV19 and TRBJ1-1; the D gene is possibly TRBD1 (6 bases). This CDR3 region has 14 residues. V lost 6 bases and J lost 1, with 12 bases in between. Germline lookup yields CDR1 LNHDA and CDR2 SQIVND (reference sequence). The CDR3 region is CASRGTRRNTEAFF. The CDR3 DNA reads TGTGCCAGTAGGGGGACAAGGAGGAACACTGAAGCTTTCTTT.

The CDR3 DNA reads as TGCAGTGCTAGTAGGGGCGCAGCTTTACGGGATCAGCCCCAGCATTTT. It is translated as CSASRGAALRDQPQHF. The rearrangement uses TRBV20-1 and TRBJ1-5, with D perhaps TRBD1 (5 bases). Germline V gene data show CDR1 as DFQATT and CDR2 as SNEGSKA (reference sequence). The CDR3 has 16 amino acids. V was cut by 3 bases and J by 5 bases, with 20 bases left in between.

Details on this clonotype: Mismatch with germline at one junction end may stem from a read error. V gene TRBV25-1 combines with J gene TRBJ1-5; a weak D match, TRBD1 (5 bases). The CDR3 runs 17 residues. The V gene's germline CDR1 is MGHDK and CDR2 SYGVNS. The CDR3 loop is CASSQGSGMYSNQPQHF. CDR3 nucleotide sequence: TGCGCCAGCAGCCAAGGTTCAGGGATGTATAGCAATCAGCCCCAGCATTTT.

The rearrangement uses TRBV20-1 and TRBJ1-2, with TRBD1 as a possible D gene (5 bases). The CDR3 extends over 15 amino acids. CDR1 and CDR2 (germline): DFQATT, SNEGSKA (reference sequence). V lost 0 bases and J 6 bases, leaving 17 bases between the germline ends. The CDR3 DNA reads as TGCAGTGCTAGAGATCTGGCCAGTTGGGGGGATGGCTACACCTTC. Its protein product is CSARDLASWGDGYTF.